Here is one TCR beta chain with its context. This specimen comes from a study of T cells expressing NK-cell markers. TCRdb reworked the 5' RACE reads into one entry per CDR3 protein, no DNA. This sample's table reports about 170,000 distinct CDR3 sequences. The germline V gene has CDR1 SGHRS and CDR2 YFSETQ. The CDR3 loop spans 15 amino acids. This TCR was recovered from a man aged 18 to 69 in good health. The V and J genes are TRBV5-1 and TRBJ2-7. Sequenced: blood T cells: a sorted CD56 or NKG2C T cell subset, CD4+ or CD8+ T cells, or bulk PBMC T cells (not recorded which). The CDR3 loop reads CASSLTSSFTYEQYF.